This is a list of T cell receptor beta chains from one sample in a study of T-cell reconstitution after alpha-beta-depleted transplantation in children. TCRdb ran MiXCR on the PCR reads and lists one entry per CDR3 protein. This sample has approximately 630,000 distinct CDR3 sequences; roughly 13% occur once, and the top ten carry 0.79%. Here the sequenced sample was PBMCs, taken before TCRalphabeta/CD19-depleted stem cell transplant. The receptors derive from a girl aged 2-10 years with congenital amegakaryocytic thrombocytopenia, due to receive a stem cell transplant. CDR3s include the opening cysteine and the closing phenylalanine or tryptophan. Fields, in order: J gene, clone size, D gene, V gene, CDR3 DNA, CDR3 protein. A D gene is named only where the DNA matches it firmly. Part of the rows lack a size; the others show once, few, many or a class for expanded clones.

>TRBJ2-7|.|TRBD2|TRBV5-1
TGCGCCAGCAGCTCTCTAGCGGGAGAAATCTACGAGCAGTACTTC
CASSSLAGEIYEQYF
>TRBJ2-5|few|.|TRBV5-1
TGCGCCAGCAGCTGGGGACTTTCCGTCGAGACCCAGTACTTC
CASSWGLSVETQYF
>TRBJ1-4|many|TRBD1|TRBV7-9
TGTGCCAGCAGCCCCGGACAGGCGCCTAATGAAAAACTGTTTTTT
CASSPGQAPNEKLFF
>TRBJ2-5|few|.|TRBV11-2
TGTGCCAGCAGCCGTCAGACAGGAGCACAAGAGACCCAGTACTTC
CASSRQTGAQETQYF
>TRBJ2-1|.|.|TRBV15
TGTGCCACCAGCAGATCCCTAGCGAGCTCCTACAATGAGCAGTTCTTC
CATSRSLASSYNEQFF
>TRBJ1-1|.|.|TRBV5-1
TGCGCCAGCAGCTTCGGGGGCTTGAACACTAAAGCTTTCTTT
CASSFGGLNTKAFF
>TRBJ1-2|few|.|TRBV3-1
TGTGCCAGCAGCCCAGTCCGGGGCAGCTATGGCTACACCTTC
CASSPVRGSYGYTF
>TRBJ1-6|.|.|TRBV5-1
TGCGCCAGCAGCGGTGGACTGAATAATTCACCCCTCCACTTT
CASSGGLNNSPLHF
>TRBJ2-3|many|TRBD2|TRBV5-1
TGCGCCAGCAGCTTGGACATGAGGGGACTAGCTCGATCCGATACGCAGTATTTT
CASSLDMRGLARSDTQYF
>TRBJ1-2|many|TRBD1|TRBV27
TGTGCCAGCAGTTTATCGAACAGGGGGTTGGACTATGGCTACACCTTC
CASSLSNRGLDYGYTF
>TRBJ1-1|few|.|TRBV2
TGTGCCAGTCATCTCGGTCCGAGAACTGAAGCTTTCTTT
CASHLGPRTEAFF
>TRBJ2-5|many|.|TRBV28
TGTGCCAGCAGAGGGGCGGACAAAGAGACCCAGTACTTC
CASRGADKETQYF
>TRBJ2-3|.|TRBD1|TRBV7-9
TGTGCCAGCAGCTGGGGACAGGGTGGCACAGATACGCAGTATTTT
CASSWGQGGTDTQYF
>TRBJ2-1|many|.|TRBV7-2
TGTGCCAGCAGCTTTGCCGGGACGGAATACAATGAGCAGTTCTTC
CASSFAGTEYNEQFF
>TRBJ1-2|few|TRBD1|TRBV20-1
TGCAGTGCAGACAGGACAGGGGCGCTCGTTGGCTACACCTTC
CSADRTGALVGYTF
>TRBJ2-1|many|.|TRBV20-1
TGCAGTGTTATGCTAGCAAACACCAATGAGCAGTTCTTC
CSVMLANTNEQFF
>TRBJ2-7|.|.|TRBV3-1
TGTGCCAGCAGCCAAGTGGGATCGGGGACCTACGAGCAGTACTTC
CASSQVGSGTYEQYF
>TRBJ2-6|few|.|TRBV29-1
TGCAGCGTTTTTGCGGGTAGCTCTGGGGCCAACGTCCTGACTTTC
CSVFAGSSGANVLTF
>TRBJ2-3|.|.|TRBV12-3/TRBV12-4
TGTGCCAGCAGTTTATACGAGAGTATTACAGATACGCAGTATTTT
CASSLYESITDTQYF
>TRBJ2-5|.|TRBD1|TRBV27
TGTGCCAGCAGTTCCCCCGGACAGGGGGCGCTTGGGACCCAGTACTTC
CASSSPGQGALGTQYF
>TRBJ2-1|few|TRBD2|TRBV11-2
TGTGCCAGCAGCCTACCACCTCATCTAGCGGGAGTTTGGAATGAGCAGTTCTTC
CASSLPPHLAGVWNEQFF
>TRBJ2-7|few|.|TRBV20-1
TGCAGTGCGGCTGAGACGGACAGAGCCAGCTACGAGCAGTACTTC
CSAAETDRASYEQYF
>TRBJ2-2|few|.|TRBV20-1
TGCAGTGCTACCCAGGGGGGCGGGGAGCTGTTTTTT
CSATQGGGELFF
>TRBJ1-2|many|TRBD1|TRBV5-1
TGCGCCAGCAGCTCACGGGACAGCACTAACTATGGCTACACCTTC
CASSSRDSTNYGYTF
>TRBJ2-7|.|.|TRBV5-1
TGCGCCAGCAGCTTGTGGGGTCCCTGGGATACCGTTTACGAGCAGTACTTC
CASSLWGPWDTVYEQYF
>TRBJ2-3|.|TRBD2|TRBV24-1
TGTGCCACCTCAGCTTCAGCGGGAGGGCAGGCAGATACGCAGTATTTT
CATSASAGGQADTQYF
>TRBJ2-1|.|.|TRBV12-3/TRBV12-4
TGTGCCAGCACCTTCACCACGAAGACTGAGCAGTTCTTC
CASTFTTKTEQFF
>TRBJ2-3|many|.|TRBV10-3
TGTGCCATCAGTGCCCGATCGGCTAGCACAGATACGCAGTATTTT
CAISARSASTDTQYF
>TRBJ2-2|few|.|TRBV5-1
TGCGCCAGCAGGCGGGTGGACGGGGAGCTGTTTTTT
CASRRVDGELFF
>TRBJ1-1|many|TRBD1|TRBV29-1
TGCAGCGCTTTGACAGGGCCAGGGACTGAAGCTTTCTTT
CSALTGPGTEAFF
>TRBJ2-3|many|.|TRBV20-1
TGCAGTGCTAGAGACCACTCCACAGATACGCAGTATTTT
CSARDHSTDTQYF
>TRBJ2-7|many|.|TRBV12-3/TRBV12-4
TGTGCCAGCAGTTTTGGGAACGAGCAGTACTTC
CASSFGNEQYF
>TRBJ1-3|.|TRBD1|TRBV7-9
TGTGCCAGCAGCATACACACAGGGGTCGGAGGAAACACCATATATTTT
CASSIHTGVGGNTIYF
>TRBJ1-5|few|.|TRBV5-8
TGTGCCAGCAGCCCTCGGAGTGCCCGGCCCCAGCATTTT
CASSPRSARPQHF
>TRBJ2-7|.|.|TRBV12-3/TRBV12-4
TGTGCCAGCAGCCCCCCACGGGCCTACGAGCAGTACTTC
CASSPPRAYEQYF
>TRBJ2-7|few|.|TRBV5-1
TGCGCCAGCAGCGCGGGACTTCTTCCTTCCTACGAGCAGTACTTC
CASSAGLLPSYEQYF
>TRBJ2-3|many|TRBD1|TRBV29-1
TGCAGCGTTCGACTCCAGGACAGGACAATGGATACGCAGTATTTT
CSVRLQDRTMDTQYF
>TRBJ2-7|.|.|TRBV7-2
TGTGCCAGCAAGAAGGGGCCCGGGTACGAGCAGTACTTC
CASKKGPGYEQYF
>TRBJ2-7|many|TRBD1|TRBV19
TGTGCCAGTAGTACGACCGGGACAGTCTCCTACGAGCAGTACTTC
CASSTTGTVSYEQYF
>TRBJ1-6|.|.|TRBV20-1
TGCTGTGCTCAAGCTGAAGGCTGGGTATTCCGCCTAGGTTCACCCCTCCACTTT
CCAQAEGWVFRLGSPLHF
>TRBJ2-1|many|.|TRBV10-3
TGTGCCATCAGCGAAACCGGGGGCTCCCTCAATGAGCAGTTCTTC
CAISETGGSLNEQFF
>TRBJ2-3|.|TRBD1|TRBV19
TGTGCCAGTAGTACTACAGGGGCGAGAGATACGCAGTATTTT
CASSTTGARDTQYF
>TRBJ2-3|.|TRBD2|TRBV20-1
TGCAGTGCTAGACCAAAACTTCCGGGACTAGCGGGAGGGCTTTCAGATACGCAGTATTTT
CSARPKLPGLAGGLSDTQYF